This is a list of T cell receptor beta chains from one sample in a study of T cells after yellow fever vaccination. From the 5' RACE reads, TCRdb called clonotypes with MiXCR, one entry per CDR3 protein. The table shows a few hundred thousand distinct CDR3 sequences, with 3.5% to 4.5% occurring only once. The sample was PBMCs, taken 5 days after the yellow fever booster vaccination. These receptors were obtained from a man between 18 and 35 years old who received the YFV17D yellow fever vaccine. CDR3s include the opening cysteine and the closing phenylalanine or tryptophan. Fields, in order: J gene, V gene, clone size, D gene, CDR3 DNA, CDR3 protein. D genes are given only for firm matches. A row's size may be missing; if present it is once, few, many or a size class.

TRBJ1-1,TRBV4-1,-,-,TGCGCCAGCAGCCAAGGGCACAGCGCGAACACTGAAGCTTTCTTT,CASSQGHSANTEAFF
TRBJ2-5,TRBV6-1,few,-,TGTGCCAGCAGTCCCCAGGGGCTTCTGTACCAAGAGACCCAGTACTTC,CASSPQGLLYQETQYF
TRBJ2-1,TRBV7-9,many,-,TGTGCCAGCGTGGCAGGGGAGATCTATGAGCAGTTCTTC,CASVAGEIYEQFF
TRBJ1-1,TRBV20-1,-,-,TGCAGTGCTAGAGCATGGGGGGCCTCTGAAGCTTTCTTT,CSARAWGASEAFF
TRBJ2-7,TRBV6-2/TRBV6-3,-,TRBD1,TGTGCCAGCAGCCCACCCCTCCGGGACAGGGACTTCTACGAGCAGTACTTC,CASSPPLRDRDFYEQYF
TRBJ2-3,TRBV2,many,-,TGTGCCAGCAACGGGGTTTTCACAGATACGCAGTATTTT,CASNGVFTDTQYF
TRBJ2-5,TRBV4-1,-,-,TGCGCCAGCAGCCAACACCCGGGGTCAGAGACCCAGTACTTC,CASSQHPGSETQYF
TRBJ1-1,TRBV6-5,few,-,TGTGCCAGCAGTTGGACGGGGGCAGAGGCAGCTTTCTTT,CASSWTGAEAAFF
TRBJ2-5,TRBV28,many,-,TGTGCCATCGCACCTGTCGGCCAAGAGACCCAGTACTTC,CAIAPVGQETQYF
TRBJ2-4,TRBV7-2,few,TRBD2,TGTGCCAGCAGCACTCTAGCGGGCCAAAACATTCAGTACTTC,CASSTLAGQNIQYF
TRBJ1-2,TRBV7-2,-,TRBD1,TGTGCCAGCAGCCAGCCCGGACAGGACTATGGCTACACCTTC,CASSQPGQDYGYTF
TRBJ1-2,TRBV5-4,-,-,TGTGCCAGCAGCCTCCGGGCACGGGCGGAGGGCTACACCTTC,CASSLRARAEGYTF
TRBJ1-4,TRBV2,many,TRBD1,TGTGCCAGCAGTGAACAGGGACAGCAGTCTGGAAAACTGTTTTTT,CASSEQGQQSGKLFF
TRBJ2-6,TRBV12-3/TRBV12-4,-,-,TGTGCCAGCAGTTTAGCCGTAGACATCCGCGGGGCCAACGTCCTGACTTTC,CASSLAVDIRGANVLTF
TRBJ2-1,TRBV7-3,few,TRBD1,TGTGCCAGCAGCTTCGGGACAGGGGTGTATGAGCAGTTCTTC,CASSFGTGVYEQFF
TRBJ2-5,TRBV27,many,TRBD1,TGTGCCAGCAGTTTATTAGGGGGCGGAGAGACCCAGTACTTC,CASSLLGGGETQYF
TRBJ1-1,TRBV10-3,-,-,TGTGCCTTAAGGGGTGAGGGCACTGAAGCTTTCTTT,CALRGEGTEAFF
TRBJ1-2,TRBV3-1,few,-,TGTGCCAGCAGCCAAGGACTAGCTAACTATGGCTACACCTTC,CASSQGLANYGYTF
TRBJ2-3,TRBV20-1,few,-,TGCAGTGCTCGGGGGACAGTTGGAGATACGCAGTATTTT,CSARGTVGDTQYF
TRBJ2-7,TRBV29-1,-,TRBD1,TGCAGCGTTGAAGCCGGGACAGTTTCCTACGAGCATTACTTC,CSVEAGTVSYEHYF
TRBJ2-4,TRBV5-4,many,TRBD2,TGTGCCAGCAGCAAGGGGACTAGCGGGGGGACAAACATTCAGTACTTC,CASSKGTSGGTNIQYF
TRBJ2-2,TRBV19,many,-,TGTGCCAGTAGTCCGGGACCCACCACCGGGGAGCTGTTTTTT,CASSPGPTTGELFF
TRBJ1-6,TRBV11-2,many,-,TGTGCCAGCAGCTTAGAACTTGGTTCACCCCTCCACTTT,CASSLELGSPLHF
TRBJ2-7,TRBV5-5,few,TRBD1,TGTGCCAGCAGCTCACCCCTATCGGACAGGGCCACCTACGAGCAGTACTTC,CASSSPLSDRATYEQYF
TRBJ2-3,TRBV28,few,-,TGTGCCAGCAGTTTGATCGGCAGGGGGGGCACAGATACGCAGTATTTT,CASSLIGRGGTDTQYF
TRBJ2-3,TRBV28,-,-,TGTGCCAGCAGTTTGATCCGGGGGCTCACAGATACGCAGTATTTT,CASSLIRGLTDTQYF
TRBJ2-5,TRBV7-2,many,TRBD2,TGTGCCAGCAGCTTGAGTGGAGCGGGGGGCCAAGAGACCCAGTACTTC,CASSLSGAGGQETQYF
TRBJ2-3,TRBV18,few,-,TGTGCCAGCTCACCGCTAGCATGGACAGATACGCAGTATTTT,CASSPLAWTDTQYF
TRBJ2-5,TRBV12-3/TRBV12-4,many,TRBD2,TGTGCCAGCAGGGGGAAGCGGGGGAGCTGGGAGACCCAGTACTTC,CASRGKRGSWETQYF
TRBJ1-2,TRBV6-5,-,-,TGTGCCAGCAGTTACTCGAGTATTGAGGCTAACTATGGCTACACCTTC,CASSYSSIEANYGYTF
TRBJ1-1,TRBV5-1,-,-,TGCGCCAGCAGCTTCCAGGGTGGTATGAACACTGAAGCTTTCTTT,CASSFQGGMNTEAFF